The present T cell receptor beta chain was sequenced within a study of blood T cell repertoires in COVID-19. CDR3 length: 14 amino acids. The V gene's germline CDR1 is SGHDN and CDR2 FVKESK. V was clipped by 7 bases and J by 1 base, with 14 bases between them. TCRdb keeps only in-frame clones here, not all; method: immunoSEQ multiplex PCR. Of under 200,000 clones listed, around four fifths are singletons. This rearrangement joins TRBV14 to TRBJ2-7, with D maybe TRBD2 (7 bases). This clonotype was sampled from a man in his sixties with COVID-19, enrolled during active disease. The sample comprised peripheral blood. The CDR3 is CASTLGGGSYEQYF. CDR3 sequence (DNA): TGTGCCAGCACCCTAGGGGGGGGTTCCTACGAGCAGTACTTC.